These 8 T cell receptor beta chains originate from one sample sequenced in a study of identical twins. Using its own MiXCR run on the 5' RACE reads, TCRdb lists one record per CDR3 protein. The sample comprises 500,000 or so distinct CDR3 sequences, 13% to 15% of which are singletons, and approximately 0.52% rests with the top ten. These data also formed part of another study, on yellow fever vaccine responses in identical twins.

The sequenced material came from CD4+ T cells sorted from blood. These TCRs come from a woman aged 18-35 years in good health.

A few counts support this clonotype. The genes are TRBV5-1 and TRBJ1-5; tentatively, D is TRBD1 (6 bases). CDR1 SGHRS and CDR2 YFSETQ come from the germline V gene. This CDR3 has 16 amino acids. V shed 0 bases and J shed 2 bases, with 12 bases lying between them. The CDR3 sequence: CASSLGQAGGNQPQHF. The CDR3 coding sequence is TGCGCCAGCAGCTTGGGACAGGCGGGTGGCAATCAGCCCCAGCATTTT.

This clonotype was seen a few times. The rearrangement uses TRBV2 and TRBJ2-4; 7 bases match TRBD1. J gave up 10 bases and V 6 bases, and 3 bases lay outside the gene matches. The germline V gene encodes CDR1 SNHLY and CDR2 FYNNEI. The CDR3 sequence is 11 residues long. The CDR3 reads CASRRGQIQYF. CDR3 bases: TGTGCCAGCAGGAGGGGACAGATTCAGTACTTC.

The chain combines TRBV5-1 with TRBJ2-1; possibly TRBD2 for D (5 bases). The CDR3 contains 15 residues. Between the trimmed V and J ends, which lost 4 bases and 9 bases, there was a span of 20 bases. Looked up from germline, CDR1 is SGHRS and CDR2 is YFSETQ. The DNA for the CDR3 is TGCGCCAGCAGCAGGTCGGAGCGGACCCTCAGTGAGCAGTTCTTC. This encodes CASSRSERTLSEQFF.

This clonotype came up many times. The chain recombines TRBV4-3 with TRBJ2-2; possibly TRBD1 for D (6 bases). The ends were cut back, 4 bases at V and 6 bases at J, with 12 bases in the middle. The germline gives CDR1 LGHNA, CDR2 YSLEER. The CDR3 length is 14 residues. The CDR3 nucleotides are TGCGCCAGCAGCCGGGACATCGTACCCGGGGAGCTGTTTTTT. It encodes CASSRDIVPGELFF.

This chain links TRBV3-1 with TRBJ1-5; D uncertain. The germline V and J ends were trimmed by 2 bases and 2 bases, with 7 bases remaining between them. CDR3 size: 14 residues. In germline, CDR1 is LGHDT, CDR2 YNNKEL (reference sequence). The CDR3 bases are TGTGCCAGCAGCCAATACGCGGGCAATCAGCCCCAGCATTTT. Protein: CASSQYAGNQPQHF. The complete variable domain, with remaining parts taken from reference TRBV3-1 and TRBJ1-5, reads DTAVSQTPKYLVTQMGNDKSIKCEQNLGHDTMYWYKQDSKKFLKIMFSYNNKELIINETVPNRFSPKSPDKAHLNLHINSLELGDSAVYFCASSQYAGNQPQHFGDGTRLSIL.

The V gene is TRBV20-1, the J gene TRBJ2-3, with D uncertain. The CDR3 extends over 12 amino acids. Per the germline V gene, CDR1 is DFQATT and CDR2 is SNEGSKA (reference sequence). Trimming took 7 bases from V and 2 from J, leaving 10 bases between them. CDR3 DNA: TGCAGTGTACCCAGCTCCACAGATACGCAGTATTTT. Translation: CSVPSSTDTQYF.

The rearrangement uses TRBV29-1 and TRBJ2-7; D is unclear. V shed 6 bases and J shed 3 bases, with 12 bases lying between them. In germline, CDR1 is SQVTM, CDR2 ANQGSEA. This CDR3 spans 12 amino acids. CDR3 protein: CSVTSGRYEQYF. CDR3 in DNA: TGCAGCGTAACGTCAGGCCGCTACGAGCAGTACTTC.

The V gene is TRBV5-5, the J gene TRBJ2-7; TRBD1 matches at 7 bases. V gave up 4 bases and J gave up 3 bases; unmatched junction bases: 10. This CDR3 spans 15 amino acids. Germline lookup yields CDR1 SGHKS and CDR2 YYEKEE (reference sequence). For the CDR3, the DNA is TGTGCCAGCAGCCAAGCCGGGACAGACTACTACGAGCAGTACTTC. Protein sequence: CASSQAGTDYYEQYF.